Listed below are T cell receptor beta chains from one sample, sequenced in a study of sequential checkpoint blockade in melanoma. Assay: immunoSEQ multiplex PCR; the TCRdb copy retains only in-frame clones and omits some. The table shows 35,000 to 50,000 clones, with 86% occurring only once. The sequencing used CD8+ T cells sorted from blood (inferred from file names), collected from a patient given nivolumab and ipilimumab in sequence. The receptors derive from a human donor with melanoma. Both conserved end residues are part of each CDR3. Fields, in order: clone size, J gene, D gene, V gene, CDR3 DNA, CDR3 protein. The D gene is left open where the match is weak. Clone size appears in some rows only: once, few, many, or a class for an expanded clone.

>-|TRBJ1-1|-|TRBV28
TGTGCCAGCAGTCTCTACACTGAAGCTTTCTTT
CASSLYTEAFF
>-|TRBJ2-7|TRBD1|TRBV9
TGTGCCAGCAGCGTAGAGGGACAGGGTCAGGACGAGCAGTACTTC
CASSVEGQGQDEQYF
>-|TRBJ2-5|TRBD1|TRBV27
TGTGCCAGCAGTACCCGGACAGGGGAGTCGGGTGACCAGTACTTC
CASSTRTGESGDQYF
>-|TRBJ1-4|TRBD1|TRBV4-1
TGCGCCAGCAGCCAAGATGGCACAGGGGGTGAAAAACTGTTTTTT
CASSQDGTGGEKLFF
>-|TRBJ2-3|TRBD2|TRBV6-6
TGTGCCAGCAGAGGCATGGGACTAGCGGTCCATGATACGCAGTATTTT
CASRGMGLAVHDTQYF
>-|TRBJ2-1|-|TRBV30
TGTGCCTGGAATCCTAGCTTGGTTGAGCAGTTCTTC
CAWNPSLVEQFF
>-|TRBJ2-3|-|TRBV19
TGTGCCAGTAGTATCATGTTCATTCAGGATACGCAGTATTTT
CASSIMFIQDTQYF
>-|TRBJ1-5|-|TRBV19
TGTGCCAGTAATACGGGAATCCGGCCCCAGCATTTT
CASNTGIRPQHF
>few|TRBJ2-1|TRBD2|TRBV27
TGTGCCAGCAATCCGGGACTAGCGGGAAAAAATGAGCAGTTCTTC
CASNPGLAGKNEQFF
>few|TRBJ2-7|-|TRBV5-4
TGTGCCAGCAGCTTGAGGGACAATTCCTACGAGCAGTACTTC
CASSLRDNSYEQYF
>-|TRBJ1-1|-|TRBV2
TGTGCCAGCAGTGAGGATAGGGGCGCCACTGAAGCTTTCTTT
CASSEDRGATEAFF
>-|TRBJ1-2|TRBD1|TRBV7-9
TGTGCCAGCAGCTTAGGCAGGGACAGGCGGGACTATGGCTACACCTTC
CASSLGRDRRDYGYTF
>-|TRBJ1-1|-|TRBV27
TGTGCCAGCAGTTTATTTCCGTTGGGGGGGACTGAAGCTTTCTTT
CASSLFPLGGTEAFF
>-|TRBJ2-2|TRBD2|TRBV4-1
TGCGCCAGCAGCCAAGACACTCTAGCGGGCACCGGGGAGCTGTTTTTT
CASSQDTLAGTGELFF
>few|TRBJ1-1|-|TRBV2
TGTGCCAGCAGTGCCGGGAACAGCTACACTGAAGCTTTCTTT
CASSAGNSYTEAFF
>-|TRBJ2-4|TRBD2|TRBV28
TGTGCCAGCAGTCTCAGAGGGAGGGCCGGAGCCATTCAGTACTTC
CASSLRGRAGAIQYF
>-|TRBJ1-5|-|TRBV27
TGTGCCAGCAGTTTAAGCGGACTAGGCCAGCCCCAGCATTTT
CASSLSGLGQPQHF
>-|TRBJ2-1|TRBD2|TRBV9
TGTGCCAGCAGCCTCCGGTTTGAGGCGGGAGGGCCTAAGGATGAGCAGTTCTTC
CASSLRFEAGGPKDEQFF
>-|TRBJ1-2|TRBD1|TRBV25-1
TGTGCCAGCAGTGTCCGGGACAGGTTTGGCTACACCTTC
CASSVRDRFGYTF
>large|TRBJ2-2|TRBD1|TRBV27
TGTGCCAGCAGTTTACCGGAGACAGGGAGTTCGAACACCGGGGAGCTGTTTTTT
CASSLPETGSSNTGELFF
>-|TRBJ1-5|-|TRBV4-3
TGCGCCAGCAGCCAAGACCGGGATAGCAATCAGCCCCAGCATTTT
CASSQDRDSNQPQHF
>-|TRBJ2-7|TRBD2|TRBV7-9
TGTGCCAGCAGCTTAGATCTAGCGGGAGGATTCGAGCAGTACTTC
CASSLDLAGGFEQYF
>-|TRBJ1-1|-|TRBV2
TGTGCCAGCAGTGAGGTGGGGGGGGGTACTGAAGCTTTCTTT
CASSEVGGGTEAFF
>-|TRBJ2-2|-|TRBV29-1
TGCAGCGCCAGGGTTATGACCGGGGAGCTGTTTTTT
CSARVMTGELFF
>-|TRBJ1-1|-|TRBV30
TGTGCCTGGAGTGTAGGTACAGGGTGGGAAACTGAAGCTTTCTTT
CAWSVGTGWETEAFF
>-|TRBJ2-1|TRBD2|TRBV5-6
TGTGCCAGCAGCCCCGGACTAGCGGGAGCCCGCTCCTACAATGAGCAGTTCTTC
CASSPGLAGARSYNEQFF
>once|TRBJ2-7|-|TRBV29-1
TGCAGCGTAGTTCGGGGTTTGGAGCAGTACTTC
CSVVRGLEQYF
>-|TRBJ2-7|-|TRBV5-1
TGCGCCAGCACGGGACAATCCTACGAGCAGTACTTC
CASTGQSYEQYF
>-|TRBJ2-1|TRBD2|TRBV7-6
TGTGCCAGCAGCTTAGAGGGGCTAGCGGGATGGGAGCAGTTCTTC
CASSLEGLAGWEQFF
>-|TRBJ2-1|TRBD2|TRBV29-1
TGCAGCGCCGTGGGGACCACTAGCGGAATCAGCAATGAGCAGTTCTTC
CSAVGTTSGISNEQFF
>-|TRBJ1-3|-|TRBV7-6
TGTGCCAGCAGCCCACACTCTGGAAACACCATATATTTT
CASSPHSGNTIYF
>-|TRBJ2-7|-|TRBV25-1
TGTGCCAGCAGTGGGAGTTTCAGCTCCTATGAGCAGTACTTC
CASSGSFSSYEQYF
>-|TRBJ1-1|-|TRBV7-9
TGTGCCAGCAGCTTAGCGCAGGGAATGAACACTGAAGCTTTCTTT
CASSLAQGMNTEAFF
>-|TRBJ2-1|-|TRBV28
TGTGCCAGCGGGTGGACAAGCTACAATGAGCAGTTCTTC
CASGWTSYNEQFF
>-|TRBJ1-5|-|TRBV7-8
TGTGCCAGCAGCGCAGAAAATCAGCCCCAGCATTTT
CASSAENQPQHF
>-|TRBJ1-5|-|TRBV18
TGTGCCAGCTCACCACCGAGGAGGAATAGCAATCAGCCCCAGCATTTT
CASSPPRRNSNQPQHF
>-|TRBJ1-1|-|TRBV28
TGTGCCAGCAGTTTACCGCCCCCCGGGGGGCCGGTGAACACTGAAGCTTTCTTT
CASSLPPPGGPVNTEAFF
>once|TRBJ1-1|-|TRBV5-6
TGTGCCAGCAGCTTGGAGCACAGGCCACTTCAAGCTTTCTTT
CASSLEHRPLQAFF
>-|TRBJ2-7|-|TRBV28
TGTGCCAGCAGTTTAGGGGCAGAATCGGTGGACGAGCAGTACTTC
CASSLGAESVDEQYF
>-|TRBJ2-7|TRBD2|TRBV15
TGTGCCACCCGGACTAGCGGTTCTTACGAGCAGTACTTC
CATRTSGSYEQYF
>-|TRBJ2-4|-|TRBV27
TGTGCCAGCAGTAGAAATAGCGTAGCCAAAAACATTCAGTACTTC
CASSRNSVAKNIQYF
>once|TRBJ2-2|-|TRBV7-6
TGTGCCACCGCGAGTGGCGGGGAGCTGTTTTTT
CATASGGELFF
>-|TRBJ1-2|TRBD1|TRBV4-1
TGCGCCAGCAGCCAAGGGACAGGGGGTCGGTTGTCTGGCTACACCTTC
CASSQGTGGRLSGYTF
>-|TRBJ2-1|TRBD1|TRBV7-9
TGTGCCAGCAGCTTGGGACAGGCTAGCTCCTACAATGAGCAGTTCTTC
CASSLGQASSYNEQFF
>-|TRBJ2-3|-|TRBV29-1
TGCAGCTCCACTGGGGACACCGACCTAATGCCAGATACGCAGTATTTT
CSSTGDTDLMPDTQYF
>-|TRBJ2-3|-|TRBV15
TGTGCCACCAGCAGAGGAAGAGCGCGGGATCACACAGATACGCAGTATTTT
CATSRGRARDHTDTQYF
>once|TRBJ2-3|TRBD2|TRBV27
TGTGCCAGCGGTCTGGGAGCAGCGGGGGATACGCAGTATTTT
CASGLGAAGDTQYF
>-|TRBJ1-1|-|TRBV2
TGTGCCAGCGGGCAGGGGCGCGGGACTGAAGCTTTCTTT
CASGQGRGTEAFF
>-|TRBJ2-7|-|TRBV4-1
TGCGCCAGCAGCCAAGACACGGCCTACGAGCAGTACTTC
CASSQDTAYEQYF
>few|TRBJ1-1|-|TRBV19
TGTGCCAGTAGTATATCCGGGGCTGAAGCTTTCTTT
CASSISGAEAFF
>-|TRBJ2-1|TRBD2|TRBV10-3
TGTGCCTTAAAGCGGGAGTCTGGTGAGCAGTTCTTC
CALKRESGEQFF